This record concerns one T cell receptor (beta chain) sequence. CDR1 is LGHDT, CDR2 YNNKEL, per germline (reference sequence). The CDR3 totals 17 residues. The ends were cut back, 1 base at V and 0 bases at J, with 13 bases in the middle. In the study's own analysis: Reference gene primer amplification yielded estimated nucleated cell counts. Profiled with immunoSEQ multiplex PCR; TCRdb holds only in-frame clones, not every one. That table gives V, J and clone size, and the DNA gave D and trimming. The sample has more than 110,000 clones; around 84% are singletons. This sample is part of a study of blood T cell repertoires in COVID-19. Study details: In each case, the material was cDNA or gDNA derived from T cells, B-cell-depleted T cells, or PBMCs.

V is TRBV3-1 (or the pseudogene TRBV3-2) and J is TRBJ2-1; perhaps TRBD2 as D (5 bases). This TCR derives from a human donor in a cohort sampled during active COVID-19. What was sequenced was peripheral blood. CDR3 sequence reads: CASSQGTGYSSYNEQFF. In DNA form, the CDR3 reads TGTGCCAGCAGCCAAGGGACGGGATACAGCTCCTACAATGAGCAGTTCTTC.